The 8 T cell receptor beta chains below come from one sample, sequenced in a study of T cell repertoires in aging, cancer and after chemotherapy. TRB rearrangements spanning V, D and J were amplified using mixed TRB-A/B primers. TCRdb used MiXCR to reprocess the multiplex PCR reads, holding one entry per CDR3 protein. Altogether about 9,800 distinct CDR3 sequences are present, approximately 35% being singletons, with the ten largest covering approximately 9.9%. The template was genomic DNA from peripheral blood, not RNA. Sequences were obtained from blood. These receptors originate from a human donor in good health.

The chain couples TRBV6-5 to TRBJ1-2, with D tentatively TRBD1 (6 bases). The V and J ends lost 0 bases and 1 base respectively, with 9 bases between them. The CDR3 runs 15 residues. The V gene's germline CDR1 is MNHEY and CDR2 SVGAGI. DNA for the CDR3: TGTGCCAGCAGTTACTCGGGGGGGCTTAACTATGGCTACACCTTC. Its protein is CASSYSGGLNYGYTF.

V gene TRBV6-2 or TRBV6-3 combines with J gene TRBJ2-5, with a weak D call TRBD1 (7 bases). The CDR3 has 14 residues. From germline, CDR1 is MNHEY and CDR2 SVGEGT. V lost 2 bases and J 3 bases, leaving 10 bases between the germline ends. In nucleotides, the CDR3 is TGTGCCAGCAGTTACGCGGGACAGAAAGAGACCCAGTACTTC. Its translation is CASSYAGQKETQYF.

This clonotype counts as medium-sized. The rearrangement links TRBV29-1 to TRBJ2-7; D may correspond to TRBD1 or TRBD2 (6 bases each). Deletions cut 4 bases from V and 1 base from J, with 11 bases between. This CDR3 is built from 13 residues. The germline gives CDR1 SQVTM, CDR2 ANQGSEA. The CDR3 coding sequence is TGCAGCGTTGGAGGGGGGACATCCTACGAGCAGTACTTC. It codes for CSVGGGTSYEQYF.

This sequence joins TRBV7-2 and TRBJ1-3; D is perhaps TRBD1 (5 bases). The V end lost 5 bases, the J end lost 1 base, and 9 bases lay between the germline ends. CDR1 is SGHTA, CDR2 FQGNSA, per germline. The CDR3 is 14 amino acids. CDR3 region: CASSLTGSGNTIYF. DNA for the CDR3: TGTGCCAGCAGCCTCACAGGATCTGGAAACACCATATATTTT.

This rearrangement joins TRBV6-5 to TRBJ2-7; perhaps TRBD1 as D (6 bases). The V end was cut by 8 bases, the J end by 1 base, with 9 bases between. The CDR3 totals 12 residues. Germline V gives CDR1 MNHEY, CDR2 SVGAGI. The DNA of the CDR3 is TGTGCCAGCGGACAGACTTCCTACGAGCAGTACTTC. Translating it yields CASGQTSYEQYF.

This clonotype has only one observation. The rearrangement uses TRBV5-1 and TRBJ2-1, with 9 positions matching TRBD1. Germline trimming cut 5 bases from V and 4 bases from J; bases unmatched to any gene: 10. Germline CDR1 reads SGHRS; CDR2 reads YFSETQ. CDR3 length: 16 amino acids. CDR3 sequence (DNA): TGCGCCAGCAGTACTGATCCCGGGACAGGGTACAATGAGCAGTTCTTC. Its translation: CASSTDPGTGYNEQFF.

Here the CDR3 reads CASSGGFTPYEQYF. The CDR3 nucleotides read TGTGCCAGCAGTGGCGGTTTTACCCCATACGAGCAGTACTTC. The V gene is TRBV6-5, the J gene TRBJ2-7; D uncertain. This CDR3 is built from 14 residues. V shed 5 bases and J shed 4 bases, with 15 bases lying between them. Germline V gene lookup returns CDR1 MNHEY and CDR2 SVGAGI.

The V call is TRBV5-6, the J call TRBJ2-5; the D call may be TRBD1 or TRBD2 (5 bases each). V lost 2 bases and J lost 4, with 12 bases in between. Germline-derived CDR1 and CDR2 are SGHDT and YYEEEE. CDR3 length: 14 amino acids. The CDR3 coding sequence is TGTGCCAGCAGCTTCCAGGGAGTCCCAGAGACCCAGTACTTC. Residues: CASSFQGVPETQYF.